This is a list of T cell receptor beta chains from one sample in a study of brain T cells in children with intractable seizures. Method: immunoSEQ multiplex PCR; TCRdb's copy keeps in-frame clones and lacks some. The sample includes about 40,000 clones, approximately 92% of them seen just once. Sequencing used peripheral blood, obtained at surgery. Receptor source: a girl aged 2 to 9 with tuberous sclerosis and intractable seizures. The CDR3 runs from the conserved cysteine through the conserved F or W. The size field is filled for only some rows; it gives once, few, many or a size class.

CDR3,V,J,size
CASSQQGYYGYTF,TRBV5-5,TRBJ1-2,.
CASSDRDRDTGELFF,TRBV27,TRBJ2-2,.
CATRLYRDGGYTF,TRBV28,TRBJ1-2,.
CAWSVGVPPNYGYTF,TRBV30,TRBJ1-2,.
CASSLGYEQYF,TRBV5-1,TRBJ2-7,.
CASNEGNTEAFF,TRBV19,TRBJ1-1,.
CASSVSPAQETQYF,TRBV9,TRBJ2-5,.
CASSEGLAGGQNIQYF,TRBV6-1,TRBJ2-4,.
CASSPRGQETQYF,TRBV6-5,TRBJ2-5,.
CAWSSLSEAFF,TRBV30,TRBJ1-1,.
CASSPPDRGNGYTF,TRBV18,TRBJ1-2,.
CASSLSTDTQYF,TRBV12-3/TRBV12-4,TRBJ2-3,.
CASSLAPGQGAYEQFF,TRBV11-2,TRBJ2-1,.
CASSQVVPPKPDTQYF,TRBV4-1,TRBJ2-3,.
CASSPGDNSPLHF,TRBV18,TRBJ1-6,.
CASSFRGRGVPDTQYF,TRBV7-9,TRBJ2-3,.
CSGEGATNYGYTF,TRBV29-1,TRBJ1-2,.
CASSVVSGSTDTQYF,TRBV9,TRBJ2-3,.
CASSLDRTKSTDTQYF,TRBV5-1,TRBJ2-3,.
CAAGTRAGTLYNEQFF,TRBV25-1,TRBJ2-1,.
CASSYLTGVRVEQYF,TRBV6-5,TRBJ2-7,.
CASSPNFHSNQPQHF,TRBV4-1,TRBJ1-5,.
CASSVGGGSHNEQFF,TRBV9,TRBJ2-1,.
CASSSRQLYGYTF,TRBV6-2/TRBV6-3,TRBJ1-2,.
CASRTPRSTDTQYF,TRBV6-5,TRBJ2-3,.
CASSQDGTGSYGYTF,TRBV4-1,TRBJ1-2,.
CASRKTSNSPLHF,TRBV6-5,TRBJ1-6,.
CASSYPALSNQPQHF,TRBV6-2/TRBV6-3,TRBJ1-5,.
CSVAQSGGNTDTQYF,TRBV29-1,TRBJ2-3,few
CASSLFQMNTEAFF,TRBV5-1,TRBJ1-1,.
CASSRPRDSNTEAFF,TRBV3-1/TRBV3-2,TRBJ1-1,.
CASSHRGQGAVTGELFF,TRBV4-1,TRBJ2-2,.
CASSVGFRRGQETQYF,TRBV5-1,TRBJ2-5,.
CASGQNLPIWGVRSSYNSPLHF,TRBV12-5,TRBJ1-6,.
CASSLGTGVLYGYTF,TRBV11-2,TRBJ1-2,.
CASSPEWGADTQYF,TRBV5-5,TRBJ2-3,.
CASSPGRGLEQPQHF,TRBV18,TRBJ1-5,.
CASTYSGANVLTF,TRBV12-3/TRBV12-4,TRBJ2-6,.
CASSCPGRDTQYF,TRBV7-2,TRBJ2-3,.
CASSRDQNQPQHF,TRBV6-4,TRBJ1-5,.
CASSFGTREGYTF,TRBV12-3/TRBV12-4,TRBJ1-2,.
CASSSLRGGRETQYF,TRBV11-2,TRBJ2-5,.
CASSEPGLTGRSQYF,TRBV25-1,TRBJ2-3,.
CATSRRWTYRGGYNEQFF,TRBV15,TRBJ2-1,.
CASTTGTAYGYTF,TRBV7-2,TRBJ1-2,.
CASSSAGLNTEAFF,TRBV28,TRBJ1-1,.
CAISESNPGSYEQYF,TRBV10-3,TRBJ2-7,once